One sample yielded the 3 T cell receptor beta chains listed below, sequenced in a study of shared clonotypes between healthy human individuals. Assay used: immunoSEQ multiplex PCR; TCRdb lists only in-frame clones, some missing. The data contain approximately 700,000 clones, 55% to 85% of them singletons. The sequenced sample was memory CD4+ T cells sorted from blood. Subset described: CD45RA-negative fraction. These receptor sequences come from a woman aged 30 to 39 in good health.

Points on this clone: The same CDR3 also results from other DNA sequences found in this sample. V is TRBV11-2 and J is TRBJ1-5; D is possibly TRBD1 (6 bases). This CDR3 comprises 13 residues. With 3 bases removed from V and 6 bases from J, the gap between germline ends came to 9 bases. Germline CDR1 and CDR2: SGHAT and FQNNGV. The CDR3 is CASSLEGGQPQHF. The CDR3 DNA is TGTGCCAGCAGCTTGGAGGGGGGTCAGCCCCAGCATTTT.

The V gene is TRBV5-4, the J gene TRBJ1-2, with 11 nucleotides matching TRBD1. Germline lookup yields CDR1 SGHNT and CDR2 YYREEE (reference sequence). Trimming at V came to 2 bases and at J to 6 bases, leaving 9 bases not matched to a gene. This CDR3 is 16 amino acids long. This chain's CDR3 is CASSFWQDRGRDGYTF. CDR3 bases: TGTGCCAGCAGCTTTTGGCAGGACAGGGGGCGAGATGGCTACACCTTC.

This chain links TRBV19 with TRBJ2-2; D is unclear. Trimming took 5 bases from V and 4 from J, leaving 11 bases between them. The germline CDR1 and CDR2 sequences are LNHDA and SQIVND (reference sequence). This CDR3 has 14 amino acids. CDR3 amino acids: CASSSRPSTGELFF. The CDR3 nucleotides read TGTGCCAGTAGTTCCAGACCGAGCACCGGGGAGCTGTTTTTT.